Sequencing of this T cell receptor (beta chain) was carried out in a study of shared clonotypes between healthy human individuals. Turning to the study itself: Each donor had three CD4 naive, three CD4 memory, two CD8 naive and one CD8 memory plate. Study findings and constraints: Against clonotypes common to all four donors, non-shared ones had lower generation probabilities. Estimated richness values were generally larger in naive subsets than in memory subsets.

As regards this clone: The antigen remains undetermined. This specimen includes other DNA sequences encoding the same CDR3.

Splitting of CD4+ cells produced CD45RA+ naive and CD45RA-negative memory subsets. Germline loops: CDR1 GTSNPN, CDR2 SVGIG (reference sequence). The J segment lost 7 bases and the V segment lost 1 base, leaving 6 bases of the junction unmatched. The CDR3 totals 13 residues. Here immunoSEQ multiplex PCR was the method, and the copy in TCRdb shows in-frame clones only, minus some. Among about 2 million clones listed, 85% to 95% were seen once. The rearrangement joins TRBV30 to TRBJ2-7, with TRBD1 matching 8 bases. The receptor was isolated from a man aged 18 to 30 in good health. The sequenced sample was naive CD4+ T cells sorted from blood. Subset described: CD45RA+ positively selected. CDR3 nucleotides: TGTGCCTGGAGTGGTCAGGGGGCGGGGGAGCAGTACTTC. As protein: CAWSGQGAGEQYF.